Below, 17 T cell receptor beta chains from the same sample are listed, as sequenced in a study of T cells in Graves' hyperthyroidism and ophthalmopathy. RNA transcripts were the template for amplifying TCR beta CDR3 regions. HTBI primers were the set used in a first-round RT-PCR of the TCR CDR3. TCRdb reanalysed the multiplex PCR reads using MiXCR and keeps one entry per CDR3 protein. The sample carries about 290,000 distinct CDR3 sequences, roughly 13% recorded once. The sequenced material came from blood. These receptors came from a woman aged 25 to 39 with Graves' hyperthyroidism that later progressed to Graves' ophthalmopathy.

This clonotype occurred many times. The chain joins TRBV7-3 to TRBJ1-1; no firm D call. V was trimmed by 2 bases and J by 3 bases, leaving 16 bases between them. The CDR3 extends over 16 amino acids. CDR1 and CDR2 from the germline V gene are SGHTA and FQGTGA. The CDR3 coding sequence is TGTGCCAGCAGCTTAGGGCCCATCATAAGTTACACTGAAGCTTTCTTT. This encodes CASSLGPIISYTEAFF.

This chain uses TRBV7-6 with TRBJ2-7; D possibly corresponds to TRBD2 (6 bases). V was pared by 0 bases and J by 3 bases, with 12 bases between. Per the germline V gene, CDR1 is SGHVS and CDR2 is FNYEAQ. The CDR3 is 15 amino acids. CDR3 in amino acids: CASSLAPSGVYEQYF. CDR3 nucleotide sequence: TGTGCCAGCAGCTTAGCGCCGTCGGGGGTCTACGAGCAGTACTTC. Filled out from reference TRBV7-6 and TRBJ2-7, the complete variable domain reads GAGVSQSPRYKVTKRGQDVALRCDPISGHVSLYWYRQALGQGPEFLTYFNYEAQQDKSGLPNDRFSAERPEGSISTLTIQRTEQRDSAMYRCASSLAPSGVYEQYFGPGTRLTVT.

V is TRBV7-9 and J is TRBJ2-5, with TRBD1 matching 9 bases. Germline assignment: CDR1 SEHNR and CDR2 FQNEAQ (reference sequence). Trimming removed 3 bases from V and 5 bases from J; junction bases left unmatched: 7. The CDR3 has 15 residues. CDR3 nucleotide sequence: TGTGCCAGCAGCTTGTCGTCGACAGGGGGTGAGACCCAGTACTTC. Amino acids: CASSLSSTGGETQYF.

This clonotype was counted many times. The chain combines TRBV20-1 with TRBJ1-2; 10 bases agree with TRBD1. The germline gives CDR1 DFQATT, CDR2 SNEGSKA (reference sequence). The V segment lost 3 bases and the J segment 13 bases; nucleotides outside the gene matches: 5. This CDR3 is 11 amino acids long. This CDR3 reads CSARGTGVGTF. In nucleotides, the CDR3 is TGCAGTGCTAGGGGGACAGGGGTAGGCACCTTC.

The count of this clonotype is one. A single base separates this from a much larger clone, so it may be a read error. The rearrangement uses TRBV4-3 and TRBJ2-7, with no clear D. This CDR3 comprises 13 residues. The germline V gene encodes CDR1 LGHNA and CDR2 YSLEER. The V end lost 0 bases, the J end lost 2 bases, and 5 bases lay between the germline ends. The CDR3 nucleotides are TGCGCCAGCAGCCAAGATTGGGCCTACGAGCAGTACTTC. Translated, it gives CASSQDWAYEQYF.

The table lists this clonotype with many counts. V usage is TRBV2 and J usage is TRBJ1-2, with D hard to call. Germline CDR1 reads SNHLY; CDR2 reads FYNNEI. The CDR3 is made up of 15 amino acids. The V end was cut by 6 bases, the J end by 3 bases, with 17 bases between. The CDR3 loop reads CASRGERAIHYGYTF. The DNA of the CDR3 is TGTGCCAGCAGAGGAGAGAGAGCCATTCACTATGGCTACACCTTC.

This clonotype was recorded at least ten times. The chain employs TRBV7-8 and TRBJ2-3; TRBD1 is a possible D gene (6 bases). V lost 5 bases and J 2 bases, leaving 20 bases between the germline ends. The germline V gene encodes CDR1 SGHVS and CDR2 FQNEAQ. The CDR3 totals 17 residues. The CDR3 here is CASSRHRDKTPTDTQYF. The CDR3, as DNA: TGTGCCAGCAGCAGACACCGGGACAAAACCCCCACAGATACGCAGTATTTT. Using reference TRBV7-8 and TRBJ2-3 for the parts outside the CDR3, the full variable domain is GAGVSQSPRYKVAKRGQDVALRCDPISGHVSLFWYQQALGQGPEFLTYFQNEAQLDKSGLPSDRFFAERPEGSVSTLKIQRTQQEDSAVYLCASSRHRDKTPTDTQYFGPGTRLTVL.

This clonotype was observed at least ten times. V and J are TRBV18 and TRBJ2-1, with a tentative D call TRBD2 (6 bases). The V gene lost 6 bases and the J gene lost 8 bases, with 8 bases spanning the gap. Germline-derived CDR1 and CDR2 are KGHSH and LQKENI. This CDR3 contains 11 residues. As DNA, the CDR3 is TGTGCCAGCTCCGGGGAGGATGAGCAGTTCTTC. It encodes CASSGEDEQFF.

Only one count was recorded for this clonotype. The V call is TRBV2, the J call TRBJ2-3; TRBD2 matches at 13 bases. Looked up from germline, CDR1 is SNHLY and CDR2 is FYNNEI. The CDR3 runs 18 residues. V shed 0 bases and J 3 bases; nucleotides not matched to a gene: 6. DNA for the CDR3: TGTGCCAGCAGTGAAGCGGCCCTGACTAGCGGGAGGACAGATACGCAGTATTTT. Its protein product is CASSEAALTSGRTDTQYF.

This chain uses TRBV25-1 with TRBJ2-1, with 10 positions matching TRBD2. Trimming at V came to 3 bases and at J to 5 bases, leaving 7 bases not matched to a gene. The CDR3 spans 16 residues. Germline V gives CDR1 MGHDK, CDR2 SYGVNS. The CDR3 sequence is CASSDSRLAGNNEQFF. DNA for the CDR3: TGTGCCAGCAGTGATTCCAGACTAGCGGGTAACAATGAGCAGTTCTTC.

The genes are TRBV4-1 and TRBJ2-7; D uncertain. Trimming took off 0 bases at V and 1 base at J, with 13 bases between the two ends. This CDR3 spans 16 amino acids. Germline CDR1 MGHRA, CDR2 YSYEKL. The CDR3 region has the DNA TGCGCCAGCAGCCAAGAGGCGCGAGCTGGGTCCTACGAGCAGTACTTC. This translates into CASSQEARAGSYEQYF.

At least ten counts were recorded for this clonotype. This chain uses TRBV20-1 with TRBJ2-1, with D perhaps TRBD2 (5 bases). The ends were cut back, 6 bases at V and 8 bases at J, with 26 bases in the middle. Germline V gene sequence: CDR1 DFQATT, CDR2 SNEGSKA (reference sequence). The CDR3 spans 16 residues. The CDR3 region has the DNA TGCAGTGCCGACGGCCTGGCGGGCACTGAGGAGGATGAGCAGTTCTTC. This gives the protein CSADGLAGTEEDEQFF.

In its sample, this clonotype was seen many times. The chain is built from TRBV20-1 and TRBJ2-1; the D gene is possibly TRBD2 (5 bases). The V and J ends lost 0 bases and 0 bases respectively, with 9 bases between them. Germline V gene lookup returns CDR1 DFQATT and CDR2 SNEGSKA (reference sequence). This CDR3 contains 15 residues. The CDR3 loop reads CSARDSGISYNEQFF. CDR3 in DNA: TGCAGTGCTAGAGATTCCGGGATCTCCTACAATGAGCAGTTCTTC.

This clonotype has only one observation. V is TRBV30 and J is TRBJ2-3; 13 bases fit TRBD2. The CDR3 has 14 amino acids. Germline V CDR1 and CDR2: GTSNPN, SVGIG (reference sequence). The DNA of the CDR3 is TGTCGCAGAACTAGCGGGGGGGGCACAGATACGCAGTATTTT. Translated: CRRTSGGGTDTQYF.

This clonotype has just a few counts. Here the CDR3 DNA reads TGCAGTGCTGGGGGACAGGCGTTTAATCAGCCCCAGCATTTT. Translation: CSAGGQAFNQPQHF. This chain joins TRBV20-1 and TRBJ1-5, with TRBD1 matching 8 bases. The junction had 7 bases not matched to a gene; V was cut back by 5 bases and J by 4 bases. The length of the CDR3 is 14 residues. Germline assignment: CDR1 DFQATT and CDR2 SNEGSKA (reference sequence).

This clonotype was detected many times. This chain connects TRBV30 to TRBJ2-1; D unclear. The CDR3 sequence is 14 residues long. Germline V gives CDR1 GTSNPN, CDR2 SVGIG (reference sequence). The V end lost 2 bases, the J end lost 9 bases, and 17 bases lay between the germline ends. The DNA of the CDR3 is TGTGCCTGGAGTCCCTCGGACGGGCGCTGTGAGCAGTTCTTC. Its translation: CAWSPSDGRCEQFF.

Points on this clonotype: A much larger clone lies a single base off, so this may be a read error. This chain links TRBV30 with TRBJ2-5; 8 positions match TRBD1. The CDR3 is made up of 12 amino acids. Germline V gene data show CDR1 as GTSNPN and CDR2 as SVGIG (reference sequence). V lost 1 base and J lost 5; bases outside the gene matches: 0. The CDR3 region is CAWSGQGETQYF. The DNA of the CDR3 is TGTGCCTGGAGTGGACAGGGGGAGACCCAGTACTTC.